The following is a T cell receptor beta chain sequence with its context. Its antigen is currently unknown. This record belongs to a study of T cell responses to AZD1222 COVID-19 vaccine. Overall study findings and caveats: Of the AZD1222 recipients, only 5 to 7 were seropositive at baseline. Donor demographics were predominantly white British with a female majority; clonal diversity may be underestimated.

Germline-derived CDR1 and CDR2 are GTSNPN and SVGIG (reference sequence). V shed 5 bases, J shed 6 bases, and the junction held 4 bases outside the gene matches. The CDR3 totals 12 residues. TCRdb keeps only in-frame clones here, not all; method: immunoSEQ multiplex PCR. The sample yields about 180,000 clones, over 85% seen once. This sequence was found in an adult who received the MenACWY meningococcal vaccine as a control. This chain joins TRBV30 and TRBJ2-3; 8 bases fit TRBD1. The sequences come from peripheral blood, collected 28 days after the second dose of the MenACWY control vaccine. The CDR3 region is CAWGRQGDTQYF. The CDR3 nucleotides read TGTGCCTGGGGCCGACAGGGGGATACGCAGTATTTT.